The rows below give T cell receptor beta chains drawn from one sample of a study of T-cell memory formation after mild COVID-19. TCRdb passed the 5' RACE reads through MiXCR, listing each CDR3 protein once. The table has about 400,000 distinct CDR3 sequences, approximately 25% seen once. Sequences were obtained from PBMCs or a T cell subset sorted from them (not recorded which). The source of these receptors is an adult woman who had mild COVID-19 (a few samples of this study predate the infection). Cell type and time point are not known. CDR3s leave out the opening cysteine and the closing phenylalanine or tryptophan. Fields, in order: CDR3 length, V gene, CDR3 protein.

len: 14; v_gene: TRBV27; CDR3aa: ASSSRQGSPSYEQY
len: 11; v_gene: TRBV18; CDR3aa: ASSSESYNEQF
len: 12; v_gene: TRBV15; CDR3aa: ATSRDVGGQPQH
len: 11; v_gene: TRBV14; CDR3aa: ASSPDWTNEQF
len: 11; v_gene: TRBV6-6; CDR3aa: ASRTDGPYEQY
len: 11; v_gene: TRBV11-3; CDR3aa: ASSSAPNQPQH
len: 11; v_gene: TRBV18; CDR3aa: ATTRVGSYEQF
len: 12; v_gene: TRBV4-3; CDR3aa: ASSQELAGVTQY
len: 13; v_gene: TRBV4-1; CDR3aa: ASSQETSGAREQY
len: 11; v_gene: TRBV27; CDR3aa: ASTLSDGYEQY
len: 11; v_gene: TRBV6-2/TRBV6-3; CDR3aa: ASNLPGYNEQF
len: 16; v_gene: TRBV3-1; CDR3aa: ASSQEGRGRSWTGELF
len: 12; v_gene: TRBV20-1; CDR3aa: SARPQDRVHEQF
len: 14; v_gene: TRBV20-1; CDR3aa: SARGLDGGAYNEQF
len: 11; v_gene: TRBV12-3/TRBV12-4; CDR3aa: ASSLARWDGYT
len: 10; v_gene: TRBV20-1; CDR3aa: SARDGGTEAF
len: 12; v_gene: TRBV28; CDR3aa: ASNLQGFNEKLF
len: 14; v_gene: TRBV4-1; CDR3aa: ASSQMDRDVDNEQF
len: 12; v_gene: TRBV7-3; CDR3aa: ASSLQSLANEQF
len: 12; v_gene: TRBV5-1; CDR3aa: ASSSPLGDTEAF
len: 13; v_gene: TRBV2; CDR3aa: ASSARRSVNEKLF
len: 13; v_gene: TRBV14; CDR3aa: ASSQGFGGGWEQF
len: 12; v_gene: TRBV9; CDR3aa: ASSVQDTHTEAF
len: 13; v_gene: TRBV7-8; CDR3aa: ASSLRGGSAEKLF
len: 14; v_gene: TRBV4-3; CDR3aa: ASSPEGGSWTDTQY
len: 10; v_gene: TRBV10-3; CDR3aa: AISDDRFEAF
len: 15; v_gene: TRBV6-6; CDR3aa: ASSYSPDKPEGYGYT
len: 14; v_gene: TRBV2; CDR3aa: ASSDGTGAYNSPLH
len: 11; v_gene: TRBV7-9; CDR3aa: ASSLGGATEAF
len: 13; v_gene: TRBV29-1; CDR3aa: SVEGTGGAVDEQY
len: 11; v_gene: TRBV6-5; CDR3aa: ASSNGGDVGYT
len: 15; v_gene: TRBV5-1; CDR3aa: ASSQTGTGGVQETQY
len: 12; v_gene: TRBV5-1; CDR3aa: ASSPGAGTYEQY
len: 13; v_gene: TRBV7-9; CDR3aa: ASSLYSQGNTEAF
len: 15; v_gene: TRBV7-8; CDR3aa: ASSLAYQTSGLDTQY
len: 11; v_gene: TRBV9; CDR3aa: ASSVWDSDTQY
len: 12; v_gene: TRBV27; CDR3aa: ASNGGRLSNEQF
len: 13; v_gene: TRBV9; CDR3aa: ASKPGGANTGELF
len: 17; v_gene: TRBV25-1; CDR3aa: ASSDTPVPPGGAYNEQF
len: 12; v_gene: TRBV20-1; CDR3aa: SAARSGGTDTQY
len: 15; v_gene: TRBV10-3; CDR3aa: AISAAGGLSSYNEQF
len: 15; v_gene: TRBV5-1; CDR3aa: ASSLKVGLAVYNEQF
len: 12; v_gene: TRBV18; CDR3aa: ASSPGQWSYEQY
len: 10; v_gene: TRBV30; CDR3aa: ARASGYNEQF
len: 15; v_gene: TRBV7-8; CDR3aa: ASSLSGLAGVGNEQF
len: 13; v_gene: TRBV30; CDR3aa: AWSVGGAGAYEQY
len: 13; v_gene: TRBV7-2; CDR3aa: ASSFRSANENGYT
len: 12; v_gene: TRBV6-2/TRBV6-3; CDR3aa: ASTRTSGSYEQY
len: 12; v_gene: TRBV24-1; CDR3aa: ATSERWNTGELF
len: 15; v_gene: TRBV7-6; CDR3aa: ASSHSQLAGDGETQY
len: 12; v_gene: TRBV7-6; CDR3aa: ASSLAQGPGGYT
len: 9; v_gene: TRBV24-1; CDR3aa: ATSDVHEQF
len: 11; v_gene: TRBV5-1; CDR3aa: ASLGGRAYEQY
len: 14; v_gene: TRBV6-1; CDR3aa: ASRETLAGSTDTQY
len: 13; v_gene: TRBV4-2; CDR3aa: ASSQDTTWNYEQY